The source of this T cell receptor beta chain is a study of blood T cell repertoires in COVID-19. Produced via immunoSEQ multiplex PCR; TCRdb's table is partial and in-frame only. In the table there are around 200,000 clones, about 88% of which are singletons. Germline CDR1 reads ENHRY; CDR2 reads SYGVKD. The CDR3 covers 16 residues. V dropped 5 bases and J dropped 6 bases, with 23 bases sitting between them. The sequenced material came from PBMCs or T cells enriched from blood (not recorded which). The sequence was obtained from a young woman who had been exposed to COVID-19. The chain uses TRBV10-3 and TRBJ2-7; the D is unclear. In DNA form, the CDR3 reads TGTGCCATCAGTAATGGTGTTCCCACTACAATTCGCGAGCAGTACTTC. Its protein is CAISNGVPTTIREQYF.